This entry describes one T cell receptor (beta chain). What it binds is unknown. The data are from a study of post-analysis software for immune sequencing data. TCR beta cDNA libraries had unique molecular identifiers. TCRdb fed the PCR reads into MiXCR, producing one record per CDR3 protein. The table lists 650,000 to 900,000 distinct CDR3 sequences, 46% of them singletons, with over 4.5% in the top ten. The length of the CDR3 is 18 residues. The ends lost 1 base at V and 2 bases at J; junction bases unmatched: 10. Germline CDR1 is LGHNA and CDR2 is YNFKEQ. Whole-study results and caveats: Included in a set of roughly five TRBV segments more frequent in patients than controls were TRBV5-6, TRBV5-1 and TRBV20-1.

This sequence originates from a girl under 18 with multiple sclerosis. The sequenced material came from blood. The rearrangement links TRBV4-2 to TRBJ2-1, with TRBD2 matching 8 bases. The CDR3 coding sequence is TGTGCCAGCAGCCAAGGGTGGGCAGTGACTAGCGCCTACAATGAGCAGTTCTTC. Translated, it gives CASSQGWAVTSAYNEQFF.